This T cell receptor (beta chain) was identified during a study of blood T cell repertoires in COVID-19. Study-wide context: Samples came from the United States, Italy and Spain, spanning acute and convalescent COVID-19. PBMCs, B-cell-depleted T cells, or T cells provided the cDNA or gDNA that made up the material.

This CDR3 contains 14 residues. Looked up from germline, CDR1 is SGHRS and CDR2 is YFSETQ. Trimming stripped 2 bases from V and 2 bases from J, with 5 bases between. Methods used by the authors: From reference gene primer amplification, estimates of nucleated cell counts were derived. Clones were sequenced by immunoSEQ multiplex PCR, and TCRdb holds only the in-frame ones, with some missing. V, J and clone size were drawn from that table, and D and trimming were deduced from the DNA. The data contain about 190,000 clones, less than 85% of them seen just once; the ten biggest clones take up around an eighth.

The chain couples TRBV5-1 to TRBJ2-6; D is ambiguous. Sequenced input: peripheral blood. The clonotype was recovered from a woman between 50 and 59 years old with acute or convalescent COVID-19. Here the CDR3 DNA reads TGCGCCAGCAGCTTAGCAACTGGGGCCAACGTCCTGACTTTC. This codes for CASSLATGANVLTF.